This note documents a single TCR beta chain sequence. Its antigen is as yet unknown. Libraries were prepared by immunoSEQ multiplex PCR; TCRdb keeps only in-frame clonotypes and omits some of them. The sample comprises roughly 18,000 clones, 85% to 95% of which are singletons, and 0.75% to 0.9% rests with the top ten. This sample is part of a study of B cell selection in AIRE deficiency. Overall study results and limits: Shared Treg sequences had shorter CDR3s, biased toward rearrangements with few non-templated insertions. About a third of healthy-donor shared Treg TCRbeta sequences appeared in patient Tconv cells.

Regulatory T cells were sorted as CD4+CD25hiCD127low/negative. Trimming shortened V by 1 base and J by 4 bases, and 4 bases separated the two germline ends. Germline V lookup: CDR1 SGHDN, CDR2 FVKESK. This CDR3 is built from 12 residues. The receptor was derived from a human donor in good health. The genes are TRBV14 and TRBJ1-2; D is ambiguous. Material: CD4+CD25+ Tregs sorted from PBMCs. The CDR3 bases are TGTGCCAGCAGCCAAGGGGTCTATGGCTACACCTTC. Translated, it gives CASSQGVYGYTF. Variable domain in full (rest from reference TRBV14 and TRBJ1-2): EAGVTQFPSHSVIEKGQTVTLRCDPISGHDNLYWYRRVMGKEIKFLLHFVKESKQDESGMPNNRFLAERTGGTYSTLKVQPAELEDSGVYFCASSQGVYGYTFGSGTRLTVV.